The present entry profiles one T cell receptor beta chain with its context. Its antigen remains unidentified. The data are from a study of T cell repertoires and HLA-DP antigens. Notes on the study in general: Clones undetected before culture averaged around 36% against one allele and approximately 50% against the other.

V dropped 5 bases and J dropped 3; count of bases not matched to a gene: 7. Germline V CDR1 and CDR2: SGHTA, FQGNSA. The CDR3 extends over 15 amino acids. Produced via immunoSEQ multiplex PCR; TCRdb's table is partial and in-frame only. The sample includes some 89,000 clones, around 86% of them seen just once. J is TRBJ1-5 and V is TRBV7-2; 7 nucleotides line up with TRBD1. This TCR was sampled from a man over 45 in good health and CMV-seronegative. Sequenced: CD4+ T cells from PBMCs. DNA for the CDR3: TGTGCCAGCAGCCAAAGAGGGACAGACAATCAGCCCCAGCATTTT. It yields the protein CASSQRGTDNQPQHF.